Listed below are T cell receptor beta chains from one sample, sequenced in a study of blood T cell repertoires in COVID-19. The repertoire was sequenced with immunoSEQ multiplex PCR; TCRdb's copy has only in-frame clones and lacks some. The sample contains some 260,000 clones, 70% to 85% of which appear only once. The sequenced sample was peripheral blood. These receptors were taken from a woman aged 80 or older with active or convalescent COVID-19. CDR3s include the opening cysteine and the closing phenylalanine or tryptophan. A D gene is named only where the DNA matches it firmly. Clone size appears in some rows only: once, few, many, or a class for an expanded clone.

j_call clone_size d_call v_call cdr3_nt cdr3_aa
TRBJ1-6 - - TRBV11-2 TGTGCCAGCAGCGACGGACTGACTAATTCACCCCTCCACTTT CASSDGLTNSPLHF
TRBJ2-1 - TRBD2 TRBV28 TGTGCCAGCAGTTCCCAGGAGTGGCGGGGGGATTACAATGAGCAGTTCTTC CASSSQEWRGDYNEQFF
TRBJ2-7 - TRBD2 TRBV30 TGTGCCTGGAGTCCGACTAGCGGGAGGGCCAAGCAGTACTTC CAWSPTSGRAKQYF
TRBJ1-1 - TRBD1 TRBV7-6 TGTGCCAGCAGCTTATTGGGAGCAGGGGGGACTGAAGCTTTCTTT CASSLLGAGGTEAFF
TRBJ2-7 - - TRBV28 TGTGCCAGCAGTTTGGCGGTCCCGAACTACGAGCAGTACTTC CASSLAVPNYEQYF
TRBJ2-7 - - TRBV6-1 TGTGCCAGCAGTGAACCGGGACATACCTACGAGCAGTACTTC CASSEPGHTYEQYF
TRBJ1-2 - - TRBV2 TGTGCCAGCAGTCCTGAGAGGGCCCTCTATGGCTACACCTTC CASSPERALYGYTF
TRBJ2-7 - TRBD1 TRBV7-2 TGTGCCAGCAGTACCGGGACAGGGGGATCCTACGAGCAGTACTTC CASSTGTGGSYEQYF
TRBJ1-4 once - TRBV4-2 TGTGCCAGCAGCCAAGTCAGGGCAACTAATGAAAAACTGTTTTTT CASSQVRATNEKLFF
TRBJ1-2 - TRBD1 TRBV28 TGTGCCAGCAGTGTGACAGGGGGGACCCCGCGGAACTATGGCTACACCTTC CASSVTGGTPRNYGYTF
TRBJ1-2 - - TRBV12-3/TRBV12-4 TGTGCCAGCAGTTCAGGGTCCTATGGCTACACCTTC CASSSGSYGYTF
TRBJ2-2 - - TRBV29-1 TGCAGCGTTGCCGATCCCATTAGCGGGAACACCGGGGAGCTGTTTTTT CSVADPISGNTGELFF
TRBJ1-4 - TRBD1 TRBV7-6 TGTGCCAGCAGCTCTAGGGGGACAGGCACGGAAAAACTGTTTTTT CASSSRGTGTEKLFF
TRBJ1-1 once TRBD1 TRBV2 TGTGCCAGCAGTGAGGGAGAGGGGGCGCGGTATACTGAAGCTTTCTTT CASSEGEGARYTEAFF
TRBJ2-7 - TRBD1 TRBV2 TGTGCCAGCGGGGACAGGGAGAACTCCTACGAGCAGTACTTC CASGDRENSYEQYF
TRBJ1-1 - TRBD1 TRBV24-1 TGTGCCACCAGTGATACTAAAACCGGGACAGGGGGCAGAAACACTGAAGCTTTCTTT CATSDTKTGTGGRNTEAFF
TRBJ1-5 - TRBD1 TRBV28 TGTGCCGGGGCCGTCGGGACAGGCTATCAGCCCCAGCATTTT CAGAVGTGYQPQHF
TRBJ2-7 few TRBD1 TRBV28 TGTGCCAGCAGTACCGGGACAGCCGGTCCCTCCTACGAGCAGTACTTC CASSTGTAGPSYEQYF
TRBJ2-6 once TRBD1 TRBV5-1 TGCGCCAGCAGTTCCCGGGACAGGGGTCTCTCTGGGGCCAACGTCCTGACTTTC CASSSRDRGLSGANVLTF
TRBJ1-1 - TRBD1 TRBV19 TGTGCCAGTAGTATTATTCGGGACAGGAACACTGAAGCTTTCTTT CASSIIRDRNTEAFF
TRBJ2-2 - - TRBV21-1 TGTGCCAGCAGCAGAACAGGGACCGGGGAGCTGTTTTTT CASSRTGTGELFF
TRBJ2-1 - TRBD2 TRBV29-1 TGCAGCGTTTCCCAGCCTCCGGGACTATACAATGAGCAGTTCTTC CSVSQPPGLYNEQFF
TRBJ2-7 - - TRBV18 TGTGCCAGCTCACCGGGGGCTAGCGGAGAATACGAGCAGTACTTC CASSPGASGEYEQYF
TRBJ2-7 - TRBD2 TRBV5-1 TGCGCCAGCAGCTTGAGGTCTAGCGGGAACTACGAGCAGTACTTC CASSLRSSGNYEQYF
TRBJ1-3 - - TRBV2 TGTGCCAGCCAGGGTTACTCTGGAAACACCATATATTTT CASQGYSGNTIYF
TRBJ2-5 few TRBD2 TRBV13 TGTGCCAGCAGCACCCGCATAGCGGGGGGGCGCGAGACCCAGTACTTC CASSTRIAGGRETQYF
TRBJ2-1 - - TRBV6-5 TGTGCCAGCAGTTACCAGGTTGGCAGCTACAATGAGCAGTTCTTC CASSYQVGSYNEQFF